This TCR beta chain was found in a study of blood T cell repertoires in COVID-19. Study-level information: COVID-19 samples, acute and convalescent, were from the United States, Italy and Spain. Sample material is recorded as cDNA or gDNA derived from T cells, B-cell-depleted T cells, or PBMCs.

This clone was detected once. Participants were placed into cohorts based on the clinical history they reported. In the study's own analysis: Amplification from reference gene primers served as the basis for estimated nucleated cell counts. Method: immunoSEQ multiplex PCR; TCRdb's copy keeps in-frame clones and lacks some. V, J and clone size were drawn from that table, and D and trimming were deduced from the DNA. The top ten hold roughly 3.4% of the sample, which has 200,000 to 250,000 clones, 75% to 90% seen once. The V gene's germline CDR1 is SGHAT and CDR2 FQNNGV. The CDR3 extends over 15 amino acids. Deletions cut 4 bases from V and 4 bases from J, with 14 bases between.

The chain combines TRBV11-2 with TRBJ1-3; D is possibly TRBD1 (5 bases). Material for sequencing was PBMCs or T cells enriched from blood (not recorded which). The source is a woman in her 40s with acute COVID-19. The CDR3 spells CASSYPAGRGNTIYF. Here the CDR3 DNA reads TGTGCCAGCAGCTACCCTGCGGGGCGCGGAAACACCATATATTTT.